This T cell receptor (beta chain) was obtained from a study of CD8+CD57+ T cells in acquired aplastic anemia. Sequencing was done on patients that had shown CD8+CD57+ cell expansion by flow cytometry. Patients were therapy-naive when their blood was sampled. Template material for TCR beta VDJ and CDR3 profiling consisted of genomic DNA. TCRdb analysed the reads with MiXCR anew, one entry per CDR3 protein. The repertoire holds roughly 120,000 distinct CDR3 sequences, with 45% to 60% as singletons. This CDR3 contains 10 residues. Per germline, CDR1 LNHNV and CDR2 YYDKDF (reference sequence). The V gene lost 8 bases and the J gene lost 6 bases, with 4 bases spanning the gap.

Sequenced material: sorted CD4+, CD8+, or CD8+CD57+ T cells (not recorded which) from PBMCs. This clonotype was sampled from a human donor with aplastic anemia. V is TRBV15 and J is TRBJ2-2; D call uncertain. The CDR3 protein is CATGSGELFF. As DNA, the CDR3 is TGTGCCACCGGATCCGGGGAGCTGTTTTTT.